The 24 T cell receptor beta chains listed next were all sequenced from one sample in a study of T cell responses to AZD1222 COVID-19 vaccine (dated by TCRdb to about 2021). To prepare the library, the immunoSEQ multiplex PCR assay was applied. TCRdb mirrors the immuneACCESS table, restricted to in-frame sequences. Some clones are absent from its copies; in checked studies, under half trace to an unresolved V gene, and the reason for the others is unknown. The sample data list some 130,000 clones, and approximately 85% of these were observed just once. The ten most abundant clones make up roughly 7.3% of the sample. The time point label of this sample denotes: baseline before first vaccination. Sequencing used peripheral blood, obtained on day 0 of AZD1222 vaccination. Receptor source: an adult in good health.

V gene TRBV5-6 combines with J gene TRBJ1-1, with no clear D. The CDR3 has 15 amino acids. Germline lookup yields CDR1 SGHDT and CDR2 YYEEEE. Trimming took 3 bases from V and 4 from J, leaving 16 bases between them. The CDR3 is CASSSGGWVVTEAFF. The DNA for the CDR3 is TGTGCCAGCAGCTCGGGCGGGTGGGTAGTCACTGAAGCTTTCTTT.

The chain links TRBV3-1 (or the pseudogene TRBV3-2) to TRBJ1-1; D is ambiguous. Germline CDR1 reads LGHDT; CDR2 reads YNNKEL (reference sequence). V was pared by 0 bases and J by 7 bases, with 3 bases between. The CDR3 sequence is 11 residues long. The CDR3 loop is CASSQEGEAFF. The DNA for the CDR3 is TGTGCCAGCAGCCAAGAGGGTGAAGCTTTCTTT.

The J gene is TRBJ2-7, the V gene TRBV6-5; 8 positions match TRBD2. The junction had 4 bases not matched to a gene; V was cut back by 2 bases and J by 1 base. The CDR3 runs 15 residues. Germline CDR1 is MNHEY and CDR2 is SVGAGI. The CDR3: CASSYDGLASYEQYF. The CDR3 DNA reads as TGTGCCAGCAGTTACGACGGACTAGCTTCCTACGAGCAGTACTTC.

CDR3 sequence: CASSQGLPTTGQRGNSNQPQHF. The CDR3 DNA reads TGTGCCAGCAGCCAAGGACTCCCGACTACCGGGCAAAGGGGTAATAGCAATCAGCCCCAGCATTTT. This rearrangement joins TRBV4-2 to TRBJ1-5; TRBD1 is a possible D gene (5 bases). The germline V gene has CDR1 LGHNA and CDR2 YNFKEQ. The CDR3 extends over 22 amino acids. Between the trimmed V and J ends, which lost 1 base and 0 bases, there was a span of 28 bases.

The chain links TRBV7-8 to TRBJ2-3; 9 positions agree with TRBD2. The CDR3 sequence is 13 residues long. Per the germline V gene, CDR1 is SGHVS and CDR2 is FQNEAQ. The trim removed 10 bases at V and 6 bases at J, leaving 8 bases unmatched. Written as DNA, the CDR3 is TGTGCCACCGCGGGGGGGCTGGGTGATACGCAGTATTTT. It translates to CATAGGLGDTQYF.

As concerns this clone: At one end, the junction sequence differs from germline, possibly due to a read error. The chain links TRBV20-1 to TRBJ2-1; D remains unclear. Germline values: CDR1 DFQATT, CDR2 SNEGSKA (reference sequence). The CDR3 length is 8 residues. CDR3 protein: CSAEDTLF. Here the CDR3 DNA reads TGCAGTGCTGAAGATACCCTCTTC.

V gene TRBV5-1 combines with J gene TRBJ2-1, with no clear D. The CDR3 extends over 12 amino acids. The germline V gene encodes CDR1 SGHRS and CDR2 YFSETQ. V was shortened by 4 bases and J by 9 bases, with 11 bases between the two germline ends. The DNA of the CDR3 is TGCGCCAGCAGCCGCCCCGACGGTGAGCAGTTCTTC. This sequence encodes CASSRPDGEQFF.

The chain links TRBV28 to TRBJ2-7; D is possibly TRBD1 (6 bases). CDR1 and CDR2 from the germline V gene are MDHEN and SYDVKM. The CDR3 spans 13 residues. Trimming removed 3 bases from V and 6 bases from J, with 12 bases in between. The CDR3 region is CASSFLGRGEQYF. CDR3 sequence (DNA): TGTGCCAGCAGTTTTCTTGGCAGGGGCGAGCAGTACTTC.

This chain uses TRBV7-8 with TRBJ2-7; D is perhaps TRBD2 (6 bases). This CDR3 spans 15 amino acids. V lost 5 bases and J 0 bases, leaving 14 bases between the germline ends. Germline CDR1 is SGHVS and CDR2 is FQNEAQ. CDR3 residues: CASSPLALSSYEQYF. CDR3 bases: TGTGCCAGCAGCCCCCTAGCGCTTAGCTCCTACGAGCAGTACTTC.

The chain employs TRBV30 and TRBJ2-3; 11 bases match TRBD2. CDR1 is GTSNPN, CDR2 SVGIG, per germline (reference sequence). This CDR3 region has 16 residues. J was trimmed by 2 bases and V by 3 bases; bases with no gene match: 7. The CDR3, as DNA: TGTGCCTGGAGACCACTAGCGGGGGCGCTCACAGATACGCAGTATTTT. The encoded protein is CAWRPLAGALTDTQYF.

The V and J genes are TRBV24-1 and TRBJ2-5; no reliable D call. This CDR3 spans 14 amino acids. With 3 bases removed from V and 5 bases from J, the gap between germline ends came to 12 bases. Germline lookup yields CDR1 KGHDR and CDR2 SFDVKD. This CDR3 is CATSDRLSGETQYF. CDR3 in DNA: TGTGCCACCAGTGATCGGTTGTCCGGGGAGACCCAGTACTTC.

The chain combines TRBV28 with TRBJ1-6; the D gene is possibly TRBD1 (5 bases). Trimming removed 3 bases from V and 10 bases from J, with 13 bases in between. Germline CDR1 is MDHEN and CDR2 is SYDVKM. The CDR3 has 14 amino acids. The CDR3 nucleotides are TGTGCCAGCAGTTTCACAGGCTCGTCATCACCCCTCCACTTT. Translated, it gives CASSFTGSSSPLHF.

This chain links TRBV7-6 with TRBJ1-1; tentatively, D is TRBD1 (5 bases). Germline CDR1 is SGHVS and CDR2 is FNYEAQ. The length of the CDR3 is 14 residues. Trimming removed 1 base at V and 7 bases at J, with 13 bases between. The CDR3 DNA sequence: TGTGCCAGCAGCTTAGGAGGGGCCGGGGGTGAAGCTTTCTTT. Translating it yields CASSLGGAGGEAFF.

The J gene is TRBJ1-1, the V gene TRBV30; 7 bases line up with TRBD1. The V gene end was trimmed by 4 bases and the J gene end by 2 bases; junction bases not matched to a gene: 4. In germline, CDR1 is GTSNPN, CDR2 SVGIG (reference sequence). The CDR3 is made up of 13 amino acids. CDR3: CAWKDRDNTEAFF. The DNA of the CDR3 is TGTGCCTGGAAAGACAGGGACAACACTGAAGCTTTCTTT. The variable domain in full, completed from reference TRBV30 and TRBJ1-1, reads SQTIHQWPATLVQPVGSPLSLECTVEGTSNPNLYWYRQAAGRGLQLLFYSVGIGQISSEVPQNLSASRPQDRQFILSSKKLLLSDSGFYLCAWKDRDNTEAFFGQGTRLTVV.

This rearrangement joins TRBV6-5 to TRBJ1-4; TRBD1 aligns across 9 bases. This CDR3 region has 15 residues. Trimming cost V 5 bases and J 11 bases; bases outside gene matches: 12. The germline CDR1 and CDR2 sequences are MNHEY and SVGAGI. The CDR3 bases are TGTGCCAGCAGTCAACAGGGGGCCGGCGAGGTGAAACTGTTTTTT. It is translated as CASSQQGAGEVKLFF.

The V call is TRBV3-1 (or the pseudogene TRBV3-2), the J call TRBJ1-2; possible D gene TRBD1, 5 bases. The CDR3 consists of 14 residues. CDR1 and CDR2 (germline): LGHDT, YNNKEL (reference sequence). V lost 3 bases and J 3 bases, leaving 11 bases between the germline ends. This chain's CDR3 is CASSQGQGHYGYTF. In DNA, the CDR3 is TGTGCCAGCAGCCAGGGTCAGGGACACTATGGCTACACCTTC.

CDR3 amino acids: CASSRTSEIYNEQFF. The CDR3 DNA reads TGTGCCAGCAGTAGGACTAGCGAGATCTACAATGAGCAGTTCTTC. This chain uses TRBV6-5 with TRBJ2-1; 9 nucleotides agree with TRBD2. The CDR3 consists of 15 residues. Germline V gives CDR1 MNHEY, CDR2 SVGAGI. V lost 5 bases to trimming and J lost 3 bases; unmatched junction nucleotides: 5.

There are a few counts of this clone. The chain carries TRBV6-5 and TRBJ2-1; TRBD2 matches at 10 bases. The CDR3 contains 15 residues. Trimming removed 2 bases from V and 7 bases from J; junction bases left unmatched: 5. CDR1 MNHEY and CDR2 SVGAGI come from the germline V gene. The CDR3 sequence: CASSYIRTSGNEQFF. The CDR3 coding sequence is TGTGCCAGCAGTTACATCCGGACTAGCGGAAATGAGCAGTTCTTC.

This clone is a singleton in its sample. The rearrangement uses TRBV5-8 and TRBJ1-5; D is unclear. Germline CDR1 reads SGHTS; CDR2 reads YDEGEE. Trimming left V 6 bases short and J 6 bases short, with 10 bases between. The CDR3 runs 12 residues. CDR3: CASTTGSQPQHF. Written as DNA, the CDR3 is TGTGCCAGCACTACGGGCAGTCAGCCCCAGCATTTT.

J is TRBJ1-4 and V is TRBV5-1; possibly TRBD1 for D (5 bases). Germline V CDR1 and CDR2: SGHRS, YFSETQ. The CDR3 is 16 residues long. Trimming removed 0 bases at V and 4 bases at J, with 13 bases between. The CDR3 region has the DNA TGCGCCAGCAGCTTGGGGTTGACAGTTGGTAATGAAAAACTGTTTTTT. It specifies CASSLGLTVGNEKLFF.

V and J are TRBV28 and TRBJ2-7; D remains unclear. V lost 3 bases and J lost 5, with 8 bases in between. Looked up from germline, CDR1 is MDHEN and CDR2 is SYDVKM. The CDR3 is 12 amino acids. The CDR3 bases are TGTGCCAGCAGTTTGACCAGGAACGAGCAGTACTTC. Its translation: CASSLTRNEQYF. The full variable domain, completed using reference TRBV28 and TRBJ2-7, is DVKVTQSSRYLVKRTGEKVFLECVQDMDHENMFWYRQDPGLGLRLIYFSYDVKMKEKGDIPEGYSVSREKKERFSLILESASTNQTSMYLCASSLTRNEQYFGPGTRLTVT.

The genes are TRBV2 and TRBJ1-2; TRBD1 aligns across 7 bases. The CDR3 consists of 12 residues. Germline V gives CDR1 SNHLY, CDR2 FYNNEI. J was trimmed by 4 bases and V by 8 bases; bases with no gene match: 4. The CDR3 reads CASGRDSYGYTF. CDR3 bases: TGTGCCAGCGGTAGGGACAGCTATGGCTACACCTTC. Full variable domain (missing parts from reference TRBV2 and TRBJ1-2): EPEVTQTPSHQVTQMGQEVILRCVPISNHLYFYWYRQILGQKVEFLVSFYNNEISEKSEIFDDQFSVERPDGSNFTLKIRSTKLEDSAMYFCASGRDSYGYTFGSGTRLTVV.

The rearrangement links TRBV7-8 to TRBJ2-5; a possible D gene is TRBD2 (6 bases). Trimming stripped 5 bases from V and 7 bases from J, with 17 bases between. The CDR3 runs 14 residues. The germline V gene has CDR1 SGHVS and CDR2 FQNEAQ. The CDR3 DNA is TGTGCCAGCAGCCAGGACTACCAAGATGGGACCCAGTACTTC. It codes for CASSQDYQDGTQYF.

This chain connects TRBV9 to TRBJ1-1; D perhaps matches TRBD1 (6 bases). Trimming cost V 0 bases and J 6 bases, with 24 bases left between them. The CDR3 consists of 18 residues. The V gene's germline CDR1 is SGDLS and CDR2 YYNGEE. CDR3 DNA sequence: TGTGCCAGCAGCGTAGGCGGCATGCTGGGGGCAAAAAGGTCTGAAGCTTTCTTT. It specifies CASSVGGMLGAKRSEAFF.